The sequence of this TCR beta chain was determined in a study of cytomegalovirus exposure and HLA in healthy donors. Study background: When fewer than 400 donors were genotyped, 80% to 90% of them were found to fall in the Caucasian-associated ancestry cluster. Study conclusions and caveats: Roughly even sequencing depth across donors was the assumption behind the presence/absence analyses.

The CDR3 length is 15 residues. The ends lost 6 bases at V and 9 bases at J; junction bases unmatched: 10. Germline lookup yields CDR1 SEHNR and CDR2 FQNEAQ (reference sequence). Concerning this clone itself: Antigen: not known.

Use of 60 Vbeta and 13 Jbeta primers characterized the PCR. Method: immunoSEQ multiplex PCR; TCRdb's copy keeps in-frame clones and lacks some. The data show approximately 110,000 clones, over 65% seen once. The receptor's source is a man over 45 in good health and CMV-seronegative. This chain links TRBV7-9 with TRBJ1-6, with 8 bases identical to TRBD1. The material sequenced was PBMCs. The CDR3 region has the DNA TGTGCCAGCAGTACCAGGACAGGGAGTATTTCACCCCTCCACTTT. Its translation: CASSTRTGSISPLHF.